This T cell receptor beta chain emerged from a study of blood T cell repertoires in COVID-19. Study in general: The United States, Italy and Spain supplied acute and convalescent COVID-19 samples.

The CDR3 sequence is 18 residues long. Germline values: CDR1 LNHNV, CDR2 YYDKDF (reference sequence). With V trimmed by 0 bases and J by 1 base, 10 bases remained unmatched. Measured with immunoSEQ multiplex PCR; TCRdb has only the in-frame clones, and not every one. Here the sample spans roughly 300,000 clones, 86% being singletons. The specimen sequenced was peripheral blood. The chain recombines TRBV15 with TRBJ2-3; 7 bases match TRBD1. This receptor was obtained from a woman aged 50 to 60 with acute or convalescent COVID-19. The CDR3 region has the DNA TGTGCCACCAGCAGAGATTTAGTAGGGGGCCGGGGCACAGATACGCAGTATTTT. Translated: CATSRDLVGGRGTDTQYF. Together with reference TRBV15 and TRBJ2-3, the CDR3 gives the full variable domain: DAMVIQNPRYQVTQFGKPVTLSCSQTLNHNVMYWYQQKSSQAPKLLFHYYDKDFNNEADTPDNFQSRRPNTSFCFLDIRSPGLGDTAMYLCATSRDLVGGRGTDTQYFGPGTRLTVL.